The clone carrying this TCR beta chain was counted between two and nine times. Antigen specificity is unknown. Every sample gave at least 6 micrograms of total RNA when it was extracted. Together with a sample-barcoded 5' primer, a J-beta primer mix was included in a second PCR lasting about 7 to 12 cycles. One entry per CDR3 protein results from TCRdb running MiXCR on the 5' RACE reads. There are 800,000 or so distinct CDR3 sequences in the sample; 25% occur only once, and 3% to 4% lies in the top ten. The data were obtained in a study of blood T cells in healthy people across ages. Notes on the study in general: The study lacked donor CMV status, which possibly confounded expanded clonotype changes.

The sample also formed part of further work on T cells of mothers and their children.

This TCR came from a boy aged 5-17 years in good health. Sequencing input: blood.

The CDR3 coding sequence is TGTGCCAGCGGAGGGGACTTTGGCTATGGCTACACCTTC. Protein product: CASGGDFGYGYTF. The chain combines TRBV7-2 with TRBJ1-2; tentatively, D is TRBD1 (5 bases). The CDR3 runs to 13 residues. Germline V gene sequence: CDR1 SGHTA, CDR2 FQGNSA. V was clipped by 8 bases and J by 4 bases, with 14 bases between them.